The 20 T cell receptor beta chains below were found in one sample sequenced in a study of shared clonotypes between healthy human individuals. The assay was immunoSEQ multiplex PCR, and TCRdb's table has in-frame clones only and misses some. The sample lists some 1,900,000 clones, over 85% occurring once. Positively selected for CCR7, the CD45RO-negative cells used as naive CD8 cells excluded terminally differentiated effector memory CD45RA+ cells. Sequencing was performed on naive CD8+ T cells sorted from blood. All receptors come from a man aged 18-30 years in good health.

The chain has TRBV14 and TRBJ1-6, with D perhaps matching TRBD1 (5 bases). The CDR3 is made up of 14 amino acids. Germline CDR1 is SGHDN and CDR2 is FVKESK. The V end was cut by 0 bases, the J end by 7 bases, with 7 bases between. This chain's CDR3 is CASSQDRVNSPLHF. The CDR3 DNA reads as TGTGCCAGCAGCCAAGACAGGGTCAATTCACCCCTCCACTTT. The whole variable domain, remainder taken from reference TRBV14 and TRBJ1-6, is EAGVTQFPSHSVIEKGQTVTLRCDPISGHDNLYWYRRVMGKEIKFLLHFVKESKQDESGMPNNRFLAERTGGTYSTLKVQPAELEDSGVYFCASSQDRVNSPLHFGNGTRLTVT.

J is TRBJ2-7 and V is TRBV5-4; the D is unclear. The CDR3 length is 12 residues. Looked up from germline, CDR1 is SGHNT and CDR2 is YYREEE (reference sequence). V was cut by 4 bases and J by 5 bases, with 10 bases left in between. CDR3 in amino acids: CASSRYSDEQYF. The CDR3 DNA follows: TGTGCCAGCAGCCGTTACAGCGACGAGCAGTACTTC.

V is TRBV27 and J is TRBJ2-7; D could derive from TRBD1 or TRBD2 (5 bases each). Germline lookup yields CDR1 MNHEY and CDR2 SMNVEV (reference sequence). This CDR3 comprises 17 residues. The ends were cut back, 5 bases at V and 3 bases at J, with 23 bases in the middle. CDR3 loop: CASSPPPRFGAVYEQYF. The CDR3 DNA is TGTGCCAGCAGTCCCCCCCCGAGGTTCGGGGCGGTCTACGAGCAGTACTTC.

The rearrangement links TRBV27 to TRBJ1-2, with D possibly being TRBD1 (5 bases). Trimming took 0 bases from V and 8 from J, leaving 10 bases between them. Germline V gene lookup returns CDR1 MNHEY and CDR2 SMNVEV (reference sequence). The CDR3 runs 13 residues. This CDR3 is CASSLSGQGGYTF. DNA for the CDR3: TGTGCCAGCAGTTTATCGGGGCAGGGAGGCTACACCTTC.

The chain employs TRBV30 and TRBJ2-5; 8 nucleotides line up with TRBD1. J was trimmed by 5 bases and V by 1 base; bases with no gene match: 15. CDR1 and CDR2 (germline): GTSNPN, SVGIG (reference sequence). This CDR3 has 17 amino acids. In DNA, the CDR3 is TGTGCCTGGAGTGCGCCCCCAACCGGACAGGGATGGGAGACCCAGTACTTC. Protein product: CAWSAPPTGQGWETQYF. The variable domain in full, completed from reference TRBV30 and TRBJ2-5, reads SQTIHQWPATLVQPVGSPLSLECTVEGTSNPNLYWYRQAAGRGLQLLFYSVGIGQISSEVPQNLSASRPQDRQFILSSKKLLLSDSGFYLCAWSAPPTGQGWETQYFGPGTRLLVL.

The chain recombines TRBV5-4 with TRBJ2-2; 7 bases line up with TRBD2. The germline V gene has CDR1 SGHNT and CDR2 YYREEE (reference sequence). With 0 bases clipped from V and 0 bases from J, the junction kept 5 bases outside the gene matches. The CDR3 extends over 17 amino acids. In nucleotides, the CDR3 is TGTGCCAGCAGCTTGGCGAGCGGGGCCCCGAACACCGGGGAGCTGTTTTTT. Its translation: CASSLASGAPNTGELFF.

About this clone itself: Other nucleotide sequences in the sample specify the same CDR3. The rearrangement links TRBV5-1 to TRBJ2-7; D might be TRBD2 (5 bases). The CDR3 covers 14 residues. The V gene's germline CDR1 is SGHRS and CDR2 YFSETQ. V lost 0 bases and J 2 bases, leaving 9 bases between the germline ends. The CDR3 reads CASSLDPGAYEQYF. CDR3 nucleotides: TGCGCCAGCAGCTTGGACCCCGGGGCCTACGAGCAGTACTTC. The full variable domain, completed using reference TRBV5-1 and TRBJ2-7, is KAGVTQTPRYLIKTRGQQVTLSCSPISGHRSVSWYQQTPGQGLQFLFEYFSETQRNKGNFPGRFSGRQFSNSRSEMNVSTLELGDSALYLCASSLDPGAYEQYFGPGTRLTVT.

This clone was seen a single time. This chain connects TRBV6-5 to TRBJ1-1; tentatively, D is TRBD1 (6 bases). From germline, CDR1 is MNHEY and CDR2 SVGAGI. V lost 6 bases, J lost 3 bases, and 17 bases lay in between. The CDR3 sequence is 15 residues long. The CDR3 region has the DNA TGTGCCAGCAGGTGGACAGCAACAGGGCACACTGAAGCTTTCTTT. Residues: CASRWTATGHTEAFF.

The chain is built from TRBV2 and TRBJ2-1, with TRBD2 as a possible D gene (6 bases). Germline values: CDR1 SNHLY, CDR2 FYNNEI. Trimming cost V 6 bases and J 0 bases, with 6 bases left between them. CDR3 size: 13 residues. CDR3 bases: TGTGCCAGCAGGACTAGCTCCTACAATGAGCAGTTCTTC. Residues: CASRTSSYNEQFF.

V usage is TRBV6-5 and J usage is TRBJ2-3; D remains unclear. The CDR3 is 14 amino acids. The V end lost 7 bases, the J end lost 1 base, and 12 bases lay between the germline ends. Germline values: CDR1 MNHEY, CDR2 SVGAGI. CDR3 amino acids: CASTQSGRTDTQYF. The CDR3 DNA reads as TGTGCCAGCACGCAGTCTGGGCGCACAGATACGCAGTATTTT.

The V call is TRBV6-6, the J call TRBJ2-2; the D gene is possibly TRBD1 (6 bases). The CDR3 loop spans 14 amino acids. The germline V gene has CDR1 MNHNY and CDR2 SVGAGI (reference sequence). The V and J ends lost 0 bases and 6 bases respectively, with 8 bases between them. CDR3 sequence reads: CASSYSQGSGELFF. As DNA, the CDR3 is TGTGCCAGCAGTTACTCTCAGGGGTCCGGGGAGCTGTTTTTT.

The V call is TRBV6-1, the J call TRBJ1-2; no definite D call. Trimming removed 1 base from V and 2 bases from J, with 5 bases in between. Germline V gene lookup returns CDR1 MNHNS and CDR2 SASEGT. CDR3 length: 13 amino acids. CDR3 sequence reads: CASSEVTNYGYTF. The CDR3 DNA reads as TGTGCCAGCAGTGAAGTTACAAACTATGGCTACACCTTC.

The rearrangement joins TRBV7-2 to TRBJ1-1; 9 bases agree with TRBD1. The CDR3 loop spans 15 amino acids. Germline V gives CDR1 SGHTA, CDR2 FQGNSA. The ends lost 5 bases at V and 1 base at J; junction bases unmatched: 5. The CDR3 DNA is TGTGCCAGCAGCCCGACAGGGGGGCCGAACACTGAAGCTTTCTTT. Protein product: CASSPTGGPNTEAFF.

The CDR3 sequence is CASSETVVGVIQYF. CDR3 in DNA: TGCGCCAGCAGTGAGACCGTCGTGGGAGTCATTCAGTACTTC. V usage is TRBV10-1 and J usage is TRBJ2-4; possibly TRBD2 for D (5 bases). The CDR3 has 14 amino acids. Trimming removed 2 bases from V and 9 bases from J, with 14 bases in between. Germline-derived CDR1 and CDR2 are WNHNN and SYGVQD (reference sequence).

J is TRBJ2-7 and V is TRBV28; the match to TRBD1 covers 9 bases. V was pared by 2 bases and J by 4 bases, with 12 bases of the junction left unmatched. The CDR3 extends over 17 amino acids. Per the germline V gene, CDR1 is MDHEN and CDR2 is SYDVKM. The CDR3 DNA reads TGTGCCAGCAGTTTAGGCGGGACAGGGCGGGCTGGGTACGAGCAGTACTTC. It encodes CASSLGGTGRAGYEQYF.

Notes on this clone: Other DNA variants within this sample encode the same CDR3. The chain employs TRBV5-6 and TRBJ2-7, with D possibly being TRBD2 (5 bases). Germline V gives CDR1 SGHDT, CDR2 YYEEEE. CDR3 length equals 12 residues. The V gene lost 4 bases and the J gene lost 2 bases, with 7 bases spanning the gap. In DNA, the CDR3 is TGTGCCAGCAGCCTCGGGACCTACGAGCAGTACTTC. Amino acids: CASSLGTYEQYF.

The chain recombines TRBV6-5 with TRBJ2-3, with D unresolved. Germline-derived CDR1 and CDR2 are MNHEY and SVGAGI. The CDR3 is 14 residues long. Trimming pared 5 bases from V and 0 bases from J, leaving 9 bases between. This chain's CDR3 is CASSNLGSTDTQYF. CDR3 nucleotides: TGTGCCAGCAGTAACCTGGGGAGCACAGATACGCAGTATTTT.

V gene TRBV6-5 combines with J gene TRBJ2-1, with D unclear. CDR3 size: 16 residues. The germline V and J ends were trimmed by 0 bases and 8 bases, with 17 bases remaining between them. Germline assignment: CDR1 MNHEY and CDR2 SVGAGI. CDR3 coding DNA: TGTGCCAGCAGTTACTCTACGGGTGAAGGTTCGCATGAGCAGTTCTTC. This sequence encodes CASSYSTGEGSHEQFF.

The genes are TRBV29-1 and TRBJ2-2, with D perhaps TRBD2 (5 bases). Looked up from germline, CDR1 is SQVTM and CDR2 is ANQGSEA. Trimming shortened V by 7 bases and J by 2 bases, and 11 bases separated the two germline ends. CDR3 size: 13 residues. DNA of the CDR3: TGCAGCGGGCTCCGGGATAACACCGGGGAGCTGTTTTTT. This encodes CSGLRDNTGELFF.

The chain recombines TRBV19 with TRBJ1-1; the D is unclear. Trimming took off 4 bases at V and 5 bases at J, with 17 bases between the two ends. Germline V CDR1 and CDR2: LNHDA, SQIVND (reference sequence). The CDR3 totals 15 residues. The CDR3 sequence is CASSSSERPGTEAFF. DNA for the CDR3: TGTGCCAGTAGTAGCTCTGAAAGGCCTGGTACTGAAGCTTTCTTT.